This T cell receptor beta chain appears in the sequencing data of a study of cytomegalovirus exposure and HLA in healthy donors. Study-level background: When roughly 420 donors were genotyped, approximately 81% of them were found to fall in the Caucasian-associated ancestry cluster.

With 60 Vbeta and 13 Jbeta primers, the PCR was carried out. Here immunoSEQ multiplex PCR was the method, and the copy in TCRdb shows in-frame clones only, minus some. In the table there are tens of thousands of clones, approximately 70% of which are singletons. CDR3 length equals 12 residues. Germline CDR1 is WSHSY and CDR2 is SAAADI. The V gene end was trimmed by 8 bases and the J gene end by 7 bases; junction bases not matched to a gene: 5. Though nominally healthy at sampling, donors likely had unrecorded immune exposures. The chain recombines TRBV10-2 with TRBJ2-7; 10 bases line up with TRBD1. This TCR was recovered from a man aged 60 to 75 in good health and CMV-seropositive. Sequencing input: PBMCs. The CDR3 protein is CASRQGAVEQYF. The CDR3 DNA follows: TGCGCCAGCCGACAGGGGGCAGTTGAGCAGTACTTC.